This passage covers 12 T cell receptor beta chains from one sample sequenced in a study of T cell clusters in autoimmune cytopenias. Roughly 38,000 genome equivalents of blood DNA were amplified for TRB. TRB rearrangements were amplified by touch-down multiplex PCR with mixed TRB-A/B primers. One entry per CDR3 protein, without DNA, is what TCRdb gives after re-calling the multiplex PCR reads. The sample table sets out 12,000 or so distinct CDR3 sequences. These same data were also listed under a study on T cell repertoires in aging, cancer and after chemotherapy.

What was sequenced was peripheral blood. These receptors originate from a human donor in good health.

Its frequency marks this clonotype as medium-sized. The chain carries TRBV27 and TRBJ2-2; TCRdb reports TRBD2, a call that lacks DNA to check it against. The CDR3 extends over 12 amino acids. Germline V gene lookup returns CDR1 MNHEY and CDR2 SMNVEV (reference sequence). CDR3 region: CASRSGRGELFF.

The chain couples TRBV4-1 to TRBJ1-2; there is no DNA to check the TCRdb D call of TRBD1. Germline V gene lookup returns CDR1 MGHRA and CDR2 YSYEKL. The CDR3 spans 17 residues. The CDR3 spells CASSLIVGPPERGGYTF.

This clonotype counts as medium-sized by frequency. The chain carries TRBV20-1 and TRBJ1-2. CDR3 length: 11 amino acids. Germline CDR1 and CDR2: DFQATT and SNEGSKA (reference sequence). The chain's CDR3 is CSARLLPRYTF.

Its frequency marks this clonotype as medium-sized. The J gene is TRBJ1-2, the V gene TRBV6-5; TCRdb selects TRBD1, and the lack of DNA leaves this call unchecked. This CDR3 contains 12 residues. Germline V lookup: CDR1 MNHEY, CDR2 SVGAGI. The CDR3: CASGSGGEGYTF.

The rearrangement links TRBV19 to TRBJ1-1; lacking DNA, the TRBD1 call made by TCRdb goes unchecked. Germline CDR1 and CDR2: LNHDA and SQIVND (reference sequence). CDR3 size: 13 residues. The CDR3 is CASSRSGGAGAFF.

The CDR3 protein is CSAWGGPGDTQYF. This chain connects TRBV20-1 to TRBJ2-3; absent DNA, TCRdb's TRBD1 call cannot be checked. There are 13 residues in the CDR3. Germline CDR1 is DFQATT and CDR2 is SNEGSKA (reference sequence).

The V call is TRBV20-1, the J call TRBJ1-4; the TCRdb D gene call, TRBD1, has no DNA to confirm it. Germline CDR1 reads DFQATT; CDR2 reads SNEGSKA (reference sequence). This CDR3 has 14 amino acids. CDR3 sequence: CSASEGGRGEKLFF.

The J gene is TRBJ2-2, the V gene TRBV7-9; TCRdb indicates TRBD2, and absent DNA this call remains unverified. The germline CDR1 and CDR2 sequences are SEHNR and FQNEAQ (reference sequence). The CDR3 has 19 residues. The CDR3 is CASSFSPLLTSGDTGELFF.

The V call is TRBV11-2, the J call TRBJ1-4. The CDR3 sequence is 11 residues long. CDR1 is SGHAT, CDR2 FQNNGV, per germline. This CDR3 reads CASSLHGKLFF.

Its frequency marks this clonotype as medium-sized. The chain is built from TRBV6-6 and TRBJ1-3; TCRdb selects TRBD1, and the lack of DNA leaves this call unchecked. This CDR3 has 15 residues. Germline V CDR1 and CDR2: MNHNY, SVGAGI (reference sequence). CDR3: CASSYLQGGENTIYF.

The gene calls are TRBV28 and TRBJ1-4; TCRdb proposes TRBD1, but this gene call is untestable without DNA. CDR1 is MDHEN, CDR2 SYDVKM, per germline. The CDR3 loop spans 18 amino acids. The CDR3 loop reads CASRWTGAAPATNEKLFF.

The V and J genes are TRBV6-5 and TRBJ2-6. Germline assignment: CDR1 MNHEY and CDR2 SVGAGI. The CDR3 extends over 15 amino acids. CDR3 region: CASSYLTPGANVLTF.